Here is one T cell receptor (beta chain) with its context. Its antigen is currently not known. Base-call qualities are not available, and no considerably larger clone is one nucleotide away. These data originate in a study of cytomegalovirus exposure and HLA in healthy donors (dated by TCRdb to the late 2010s). The study in broad terms: In an earlier analysis of roughly 500 of the donors, less than 350 Gb of sequence data and 90 million to 120 million unique TCR beta sequences from some 170 million T cells were reported. About 280 gigabases of sequencing data and roughly 81 million unique TCR sequences made up an early release that covered fewer than 650 HLA-typed donors. The genetic ancestry cluster associated with self-reported Caucasian donors included around four fifths of the approximately 430 genotyped donors. The study was designed to test whether signatures of past pathogen exposure could be identified by cataloging public T cell receptors. Using immunosequencing, the study profiled T cell repertoires from about 650 subjects and related those repertoires to cytomegalovirus serostatus. In addition to the first cohort of 666 subjects, a separate validation cohort of some 120 different subjects was used. The study combined high-throughput TCR immunosequencing, statistical association of individual TCRs with disease status, and machine learning to predict cytomegalovirus infection status. To study patterns of TCR occurrence, a later analysis re-analyzed previously published TCR beta repertoires from just over 650 donors and added high-resolution HLA genotyping. Rather than using new phenotypic data, the later analysis identified candidate immune exposures from TCR beta sequences and from how often those sequences occurred across donors. An earlier analysis of approximately 640 of the donors applied high-throughput TCR beta sequencing to assess whether each TCR beta V gene segment acted as functional or pseudogenic. Donor age, sex, ethnicity and CMV serostatus were collected together with the repertoire data. Genome-wide SNP genotypes for about 65% of the 666 donors were used in a later genetic analysis, which treated that subset as a discovery cohort. All discovery cohort repertoires had been generated on a single sequencing platform. HLA typing covered class I and class II loci at four-digit resolution. Typing coverage varied by locus: roughly 629-640 donors for A, B, C, DRB1 and DQB1; approximately 500 for DQA1; about 570 for DPA1; some 470 for DPB1. Several DR-DQ haplotypes were treated as single units for association and clustering because of strong linkage in the cohort. Among around 400 genotyped donors of the cohort, an average of roughly 230,000 unique TCR beta nucleotide sequences was sequenced per donor, of which approximately 18% were non-productive.

In total, roughly 670 healthy bone marrow donors made up the cohort. Cohort members were all nominally healthy when sampled, although unrecorded immune exposures were likely present. The donor tested CMV seronegative, placing the donor among the 350 or so seronegative members of the cohort. Each donor provided a peripheral blood sample, and peripheral blood mononuclear cells were used for TCR beta sequencing. Genomic DNA extraction from the blood cell samples was performed with the Qiagen DNeasy Blood Extraction Kit. Libraries came from the immunoSEQ multiplex PCR assay. For the multiplex PCR, a mixture combining 60 forward primers for TCR Vbeta segments and 13 reverse primers for TCR Jbeta segments was used. The CDR3 region of rearranged TCR beta genes was amplified from genomic DNA by a multiplex PCR assay. The amplified TCR beta libraries were sequenced on the Illumina HiSeq System as 87-base-pair reads. The study's own analysis went as follows. Across the 700 or so repertoires, a later analysis counted about 81 million unique TCR beta chains, approximately 10 million of which were shared by at least two donors. Raw reads were error-corrected and collapsed into unique sequences by a nearest-neighbor algorithm in which closely related sequences were merged to remove PCR and sequencing errors. V, D and J gene segments were assigned by aligning CDR3 sequences to IMGT reference sequences. For a sequence to be retained, at least a six-nucleotide match to both a V gene segment and a J gene segment was required. Rearrangements were classified as productive when the CDR3 lacked stop codons and remained in frame with V and J, and all other rearrangements were classified as non-productive. CDR3 was defined by IMGT convention, running from the second conserved V-encoded cysteine to the conserved J-encoded phenylalanine. The earlier analysis of fewer than 700 of the donors excluded sequences that lacked an unambiguous match to a single V gene segment. In an earlier analysis of 587 of the donors, V segments were called functional above 56.7% productive rearrangements and were called segregating when the between-donor standard deviation exceeded 5%. A statistical classification framework was developed to diagnose cytomegalovirus status using the catalog of TCR beta chain sequences. In a later analysis, V and J genes were assigned by comparing TCR nucleotide sequences against IMGT/GENE-DB human TR gene sequences. A later analysis assigned CDR3 sequences and most-parsimonious VDJ recombination scenarios with the TCRdist pipeline. In a later analysis, each TCR beta chain was defined by its CDR3 amino acid sequence together with its V-gene family, and reads lacking a unique V-gene family were excluded. A later analysis removed 550 to 650 highly shared, low-generation-probability nucleotide sequences to deal with suspected cross-contamination and a sequencing artifact. A later analysis calculated a clonal expansion index for each public chain from normalized within-repertoire ranks of inferred template counts. Generation probabilities in a later analysis came from a VDJ recombination model fitted to out-of-frame rearrangements, and those results were checked against IGoR. In a later analysis, hypergeometric tests were used to score TCR-TCR, TCR-HLA and TCR-CMV co-occurrence, with a repertoire-size bias correction applied to TCR pairs. False discovery rates were estimated in a later analysis by permuting HLA or CMV assignments 20 times. In a later analysis, co-occurring TCRs were grouped using DBSCAN, with TCRdist sequence similarity added in when clustering inside HLA-allele-positive subsets. For co-occurrence clustering, repertoires with fewer than 30,000 or more than 120,000 public chains were excluded, along with five repertoires with anomalous nucleotide sharing. TCRdb mirrors the immuneACCESS table, restricted to in-frame sequences. Some clones are absent from its copies; in checked studies, under half trace to an unresolved V gene, and the reason for the others is unknown. Clone size and the V and J calls come from that table; the DNA yielded D and trimming. This sample is represented by under 250,000 clones; 65% to 85% of them were singletons. The ten top clones hold 0.71% of the sample.

There are 11 amino acids in the CDR3, from cysteine to phenylalanine inclusive. The CDR3 DNA has 33 bases and is translated from base 1. The junction carries 10 bases between V and J, which are trimmed by 5 bases and 10 bases respectively. As encoded in the germline V gene (reference sequence), CDR1 is MNHEY while CDR2 is SMNVEV. Points the paper makes about the study in general: A later analysis associated approximately 17,000 TCR beta sequences with specific HLA alleles at a false discovery rate of 0.05. The study listed approximately 150 TCR beta chains as associated with cytomegalovirus. Most TCR sequences were observed very rarely across donors, whereas some public TCRs were present in many individuals. Broadly in line with IMGT annotations, most TCR beta V segments showed up in productive rearrangements about 87% or about 30% of the time in an earlier analysis of some 590 of the donors. Three of the identified cytomegalovirus-associated TCR beta chains were confirmed in vitro to be specific for cytomegalovirus antigens. According to a later genetic analysis, donors in an Asian-associated ancestry cluster had fewer N-insertions in productive TCRs than the roughly 700-donor mean. Some IMGT-functional V segments, including TRBV6-2 and TRBV6-3, could not be distinguished by the 87-base-pair reads and were therefore excluded. The presence/absence analyses assumed that sequencing depth was roughly uniform across donors, and that assumption may not be true. Only TCR beta chains were sequenced in this cohort, and the absence of alpha or paired-chain data limited detectable features. According to a later analysis, TCR association rates differed among HLA loci, with DRB1 alleles showing the most associated TCRs and HLA-C alleles showing the fewest. Immune exposure information for the cohort was limited to CMV serostatus. The authors suggested that the approach could potentially be generalized to other disease states and immunological phenotypes. Assigning TCR associations to individual alleles was difficult when HLA alleles, especially DR and DQ, strongly co-occurred. Linkage disequilibrium might explain the correlated functional status among segregating V segments, but an unknown experimental factor could not be excluded. Cytomegalovirus status was reported to be diagnosed by the classifier with high specificity and sensitivity in both the original and validation cohorts. An association between a missense DCLRE1C variant and V-gene and J-gene trimming of TCR beta chains was found in a later genetic analysis and replicated in an independent cohort. A further reported finding was that TCR beta sequences accurately predicted the HLA-A and HLA-B alleles for most subjects in the first cohort. Because counts were too low, seventeen rarely observed V segments, including chromosome 9 orphons, were left out of the earlier analysis of a few hundred of the donors. In a later analysis, most CMV-associated TCR beta chains were found to appear HLA-restricted, with HLA associations seemingly driven largely by CMV exposure. A cluster of highly shared sequence variants was judged likely to represent a technical artifact of the sequencing pipeline. A later analysis reported that several top co-occurrence clusters appeared linked to parvovirus B19, influenza, CMV and Epstein-Barr virus. Because HLA typing was missing for some donors at each locus, association tests included only the typed subset. In a later analysis, HLA-associated TCR beta chains showed more clonal expansion and lower generation probabilities than non-associated chains that were equally common.

The source is a boy aged 2 to 10 in good health and CMV-seronegative. The V gene is TRBV27 and the J gene is TRBJ2-3, with the identity of the D gene unclear. Specimen: PBMCs. The sequenced DNA: TGTGCCAGCAGTGCGTTCGGTTCGCAGTATTTT. Translated, this is CASSAFGSQYF.